This TCR beta chain was identified during a study of T cells in tumors after PD-1 blockade. Study background: Patients had no prior checkpoint blockade, systemic immunosuppressants, or anti-cancer therapy within 4 weeks. Treatment was either pembrolizumab 200 mg every 3 weeks or cemiplimab 350 mg every 2 weeks. Study-level results: Around two fifths of tumor TCR clonotypes were also found in blood.

Libraries were prepared by immunoSEQ multiplex PCR; TCRdb keeps only in-frame clonotypes and omits some of them. The sample contains tens of thousands of clones, roughly three quarters of which appear only once. The CDR3 runs 12 residues. V lost 2 bases to trimming and J lost 8 bases, with 7 bases between them. Comment on this clone: Its antigen is still unknown.

The gene calls are TRBV23-1 and TRBJ1-5, with unresolved D. TRBV23-1 is labeled an ORF, and its function is uncertain. Sequences were derived from PBMCs, sampled before anti-PD-1 therapy. This clonotype originated in a human donor with advanced basal cell or squamous cell carcinoma (not recorded which). This CDR3 is CASSQVWEPQHF. CDR3 DNA: TGCGCCAGCAGTCAAGTTTGGGAGCCCCAGCATTTT.